The next 27 T cell receptor beta chains were all read from a single sample in a study of OX40 agonist ivuxolimab in advanced cancers. Libraries were prepared by immunoSEQ multiplex PCR; TCRdb keeps only in-frame clonotypes and omits some of them. The sample includes some 99,000 clones, less than 95% of them seen just once. The sequencing used CD4+ or CD8+ T cells sorted from blood, collected in a trial of the OX40 agonist ivuxolimab. These TCRs come from an adult with an advanced solid tumor such as melanoma, head and neck, liver or kidney cancer.

The chain recombines TRBV7-6 with TRBJ2-5; 10 bases line up with TRBD2. The germline CDR1 and CDR2 sequences are SGHVS and FNYEAQ. Trimming at V came to 5 bases and at J to 2 bases, leaving 2 bases not matched to a gene. The CDR3 covers 14 residues. The chain's CDR3 is CASSTGLAQETQYF. The CDR3 DNA reads TGTGCCAGCAGCACGGGACTAGCGCAAGAGACCCAGTACTTC. The variable domain in full, completed from reference TRBV7-6 and TRBJ2-5, reads GAGVSQSPRYKVTKRGQDVALRCDPISGHVSLYWYRQALGQGPEFLTYFNYEAQQDKSGLPNDRFSAERPEGSISTLTIQRTEQRDSAMYRCASSTGLAQETQYFGPGTRLLVL.

V usage is TRBV14 and J usage is TRBJ1-1; no clear D gene. The CDR3 sequence is 13 residues long. The germline CDR1 and CDR2 sequences are SGHDN and FVKESK. V lost 3 bases and J 4 bases, leaving 9 bases between the germline ends. CDR3 coding DNA: TGTGCCAGCAGCCAGACGCAAGGCACTGAAGCTTTCTTT. The encoded protein is CASSQTQGTEAFF. Looking up the rest from reference TRBV14 and TRBJ1-1 gives the full variable domain: EAGVTQFPSHSVIEKGQTVTLRCDPISGHDNLYWYRRVMGKEIKFLLHFVKESKQDESGMPNNRFLAERTGGTYSTLKVQPAELEDSGVYFCASSQTQGTEAFFGQGTRLTVV.

V is TRBV5-1 and J is TRBJ1-4; the match to TRBD1 covers 8 bases. The V gene's germline CDR1 is SGHRS and CDR2 YFSETQ. Trimming cost V 4 bases and J 2 bases; bases outside gene matches: 4. The CDR3 has 15 amino acids. In DNA, the CDR3 is TGCGCCAGCAGCCCAGGGGGCCGGACTAATGAAAAACTGTTTTTT. Translation gives CASSPGGRTNEKLFF.

This clone appeared once. The J gene is TRBJ2-3, the V gene TRBV5-1; TRBD2 matches 10 bases. CDR1 is SGHRS, CDR2 YFSETQ, per germline. CDR3 size: 16 residues. The junction had 2 bases not matched to a gene; V was cut back by 0 bases and J by 1 base. CDR3 loop: CASSLVLAGRTDTQYF. The CDR3 nucleotides are TGCGCCAGCAGCTTGGTACTAGCGGGGCGCACAGATACGCAGTATTTT. Drawing the rest from reference TRBV5-1 and TRBJ2-3, the complete variable domain is KAGVTQTPRYLIKTRGQQVTLSCSPISGHRSVSWYQQTPGQGLQFLFEYFSETQRNKGNFPGRFSGRQFSNSRSEMNVSTLELGDSALYLCASSLVLAGRTDTQYFGPGTRLTVL.

V usage is TRBV7-3 and J usage is TRBJ2-2; TRBD1 agrees at 8 bases. In germline, CDR1 is SGHTA, CDR2 FQGTGA. CDR3 length: 15 residues. With 5 bases clipped from V and 3 bases from J, the junction kept 5 bases outside the gene matches. CDR3 sequence reads: CASSPGTGHTGELFF. The DNA for the CDR3 is TGTGCCAGCAGCCCAGGGACAGGTCACACCGGGGAGCTGTTTTTT.

This chain joins TRBV11-2 and TRBJ2-7, with 11 bases lining up with TRBD1. Trimming removed 7 bases from V and 4 bases from J; junction bases left unmatched: 9. Germline V gene sequence: CDR1 SGHAT, CDR2 FQNNGV. The CDR3 runs 15 residues. CDR3 bases: TGTGCCAGCACCGATACGGACAGGGGGCGGTACGAGCAGTACTTC. Translation gives CASTDTDRGRYEQYF.

J is TRBJ1-5 and V is TRBV6-1, with a tentative D call TRBD1 (5 bases). From germline, CDR1 is MNHNS and CDR2 SASEGT. The CDR3 is made up of 11 amino acids. This chain's CDR3 is CPLYGGQPQHF. The CDR3 DNA is TGTCCGCTCTACGGGGGTCAGCCCCAGCATTTT.

The V call is TRBV12-2, the J call TRBJ2-4; the table names TRBD2, a call not compared with the DNA. TRBV12-2 is a pseudogene segment. The CDR3 has 17 amino acids. The CDR3 protein is CASRLRPPTSDKNIQYF. In nucleotides, the CDR3 is TGTGCAAGTCGCTTACGCCCCCCGACTAGCGACAAAAACATTCAGTACTTC.

This clone has just one count. The V call is TRBV14, the J call TRBJ2-7; TRBD2 agrees at 9 bases. CDR3 length: 15 amino acids. CDR1 is SGHDN and CDR2 is FVKESK in the germline V gene. V lost 5 bases and J lost 5; bases outside the gene matches: 10. CDR3 loop: CASSTTSGFLHEQYF. The CDR3 DNA sequence: TGTGCCAGCAGCACAACTAGCGGGTTCCTCCACGAGCAGTACTTC.

This clone has only one observation. The chain recombines TRBV7-9 with TRBJ2-5, with 10 nucleotides matching TRBD1. Germline CDR1 and CDR2: SEHNR and FQNEAQ (reference sequence). This CDR3 has 18 residues. Germline trimming cut 5 bases from V and 4 bases from J; bases unmatched to any gene: 16. This chain's CDR3 is CASSGYLPGQGSGETQYF. The CDR3 coding sequence is TGTGCCAGCAGCGGATACTTACCGGGACAGGGGTCTGGAGAGACCCAGTACTTC.

The CDR3 is CASSLAFVHEQYF. The CDR3 DNA follows: TGTGCCAGCAGCTTAGCTTTTGTCCACGAGCAGTACTTC. V gene TRBV11-2 combines with J gene TRBJ2-7; D gene uncertain. The CDR3 sequence is 13 residues long. The germline V and J ends were trimmed by 1 base and 5 bases, with 9 bases remaining between them. Germline V gives CDR1 SGHAT, CDR2 FQNNGV.

J is TRBJ1-2 and V is TRBV9; possible D gene TRBD1, 6 bases. This CDR3 is 14 amino acids long. The germline V and J ends were trimmed by 3 bases and 1 base, with 10 bases remaining between them. Per the germline V gene, CDR1 is SGDLS and CDR2 is YYNGEE. The CDR3 DNA reads as TGTGCCAGCAGCGCCACGGACAGTAACTATGGCTACACCTTC. As protein: CASSATDSNYGYTF.

This chain uses TRBV6-1 with TRBJ1-1; D unresolved. V was clipped by 3 bases and J by 7 bases, with 3 bases between them. CDR3 length: 10 residues. Germline CDR1 is MNHNS and CDR2 is SASEGT. The CDR3 reads CASSDFEAFF. In DNA form, the CDR3 reads TGTGCCAGCAGTGACTTTGAAGCTTTCTTT.

This chain connects TRBV6-6 to TRBJ2-1, with TRBD2 identical over 13 bases. After removal of 6 bases from V and 10 bases from J, the junction contained 6 bases not matched to a gene. The CDR3 is 14 residues long. The germline gives CDR1 MNHNY, CDR2 SVGAGI (reference sequence). CDR3 amino acids: CASRTSGGRDEQFF. In nucleotides, the CDR3 is TGTGCCAGCAGGACTAGCGGGGGGAGGGACGAGCAGTTCTTC.

This clone occurred once. The V gene is TRBV30, the J gene TRBJ2-2; D is ambiguous. CDR1 GTSNPN and CDR2 SVGIG come from the germline V gene (reference sequence). V lost 0 bases to trimming and J lost 7 bases, with 3 bases between them. The CDR3 loop spans 11 amino acids. CDR3 in amino acids: CAWSVLGELFF. The DNA for the CDR3 is TGTGCCTGGAGTGTACTCGGGGAGCTGTTTTTT.

The chain joins TRBV11-2 to TRBJ2-7; 10 nucleotides match TRBD2. The CDR3 extends over 15 amino acids. V trimming: 1 base; J trimming: 5 bases; junction bases outside the gene matches: 5. CDR1 SGHAT and CDR2 FQNNGV come from the germline V gene. CDR3 sequence: CASSLGVAGGHEQYF. For the CDR3, the DNA is TGTGCCAGCAGCTTAGGAGTAGCGGGAGGCCACGAGCAGTACTTC.

The V gene is TRBV6-4, the J gene TRBJ2-1; D may be TRBD1 (6 bases). Per the germline V gene, CDR1 is MRHNA and CDR2 is SNTAGT. The CDR3 totals 13 residues. V lost 1 base and J lost 9, with 10 bases in between. The chain's CDR3 is CASSDLQGTEQFF. In DNA, the CDR3 is TGTGCCAGCAGTGACTTACAGGGAACTGAGCAGTTCTTC.

The chain is built from TRBV29-1 and TRBJ1-1; D is undetermined. The CDR3 is 11 residues long. V lost 7 bases and J 1 base, leaving 7 bases between the germline ends. Germline V gene lookup returns CDR1 SQVTM and CDR2 ANQGSEA. CDR3 sequence: CSAYQNTEAFF. The CDR3 nucleotides read TGCAGCGCCTACCAGAACACTGAAGCTTTCTTT.

The chain joins TRBV2 to TRBJ1-1; the D gene is possibly TRBD1 (6 bases). This CDR3 region has 14 residues. Germline lookup yields CDR1 SNHLY and CDR2 FYNNEI. The germline V and J ends were trimmed by 8 bases and 4 bases, with 17 bases remaining between them. The CDR3 region has the DNA TGTGCCAGCCTCCGAGGTTACAGGGCCACTGAAGCTTTCTTT. It translates to CASLRGYRATEAFF.

CDR3 sequence: CASSRDSGYEQYF. The CDR3 DNA reads as TGTGCCAGCAGCCGGGACTCGGGCTACGAGCAGTACTTC. J is TRBJ2-7 and V is TRBV5-4; possibly TRBD2 for D (6 bases). The CDR3 spans 13 residues. Trimming removed 4 bases from V and 3 bases from J, with 11 bases in between. The germline V gene has CDR1 SGHNT and CDR2 YYREEE (reference sequence).

As to this clone: An end of the junction differs from the germline gene, which may be a read error. For the CDR3, the DNA is TGTGCCAGCGGCTTAGCCCAGGGACAGATCACTGAAGCTTTCTTT. Amino acid sequence: CASGLAQGQITEAFF. The chain is built from TRBV7-9 and TRBJ1-1, with TRBD1 matching 7 bases. There are 15 residues in the CDR3. Germline-derived CDR1 and CDR2 are SEHNR and FQNEAQ (reference sequence). Variable domain in full (rest from reference TRBV7-9 and TRBJ1-1): DTGVSQNPRHKITKRGQNVTFRCDPISEHNRLYWYRQTLGQGPEFLTYFQNEAQLEKSRLLSDRFSAERPKGSFSTLEIQRTEQGDSAMYLCASGLAQGQITEAFFGQGTRLTVV.

The rearrangement joins TRBV9 to TRBJ2-1, with 10 positions matching TRBD2. With 5 bases clipped from V and 8 bases from J, the junction kept 10 bases outside the gene matches. Germline loops: CDR1 SGDLS, CDR2 YYNGEE. The CDR3 loop spans 15 amino acids. The CDR3 bases are TGTGCCAGCAGTATGGGGCTAGCGGGAGTGGATGAGCAGTTCTTC. It yields the protein CASSMGLAGVDEQFF.

The rearrangement links TRBV5-4 to TRBJ1-1; no reliable D call. Trimming removed 4 bases from V and 1 base from J, with 11 bases in between. CDR3 length: 14 residues. CDR1 and CDR2 from the germline V gene are SGHNT and YYREEE (reference sequence). Here the CDR3 reads CASSPLDKNTEAFF. The CDR3 DNA is TGTGCCAGCAGCCCACTAGACAAGAACACTGAAGCTTTCTTT.

The chain joins TRBV5-5 to TRBJ1-3, with D unresolved. The germline V gene has CDR1 SGHKS and CDR2 YYEKEE (reference sequence). This CDR3 comprises 15 residues. Trimming removed 2 bases at V and 4 bases at J, with 13 bases between. In DNA form, the CDR3 reads TGTGCCAGCAGCTTAGGGTCTACTCTGGGAAACACCATATATTTT. This translates into CASSLGSTLGNTIYF. Full variable domain (rest looked up from reference TRBV5-5 and TRBJ1-3): DAGVTQSPTHLIKTRGQQVTLRCSPISGHKSVSWYQQVLGQGPQFIFQYYEKEERGRGNFPDRFSARQFPNYSSELNVNALLLGDSALYLCASSLGSTLGNTIYFGEGSWLTVV.

This chain uses TRBV30 with TRBJ1-1; TRBD1 aligns across 8 bases. V lost 3 bases and J lost 4; bases outside the gene matches: 10. This CDR3 has 15 residues. Germline CDR1 GTSNPN, CDR2 SVGIG (reference sequence). CDR3 in DNA: TGTGCCTGGAGCCTGGACAGGGAAATTTTCACTGAAGCTTTCTTT. This translates into CAWSLDREIFTEAFF. The entire variable domain, with the rest obtained from reference TRBV30 and TRBJ1-1, is as follows: SQTIHQWPATLVQPVGSPLSLECTVEGTSNPNLYWYRQAAGRGLQLLFYSVGIGQISSEVPQNLSASRPQDRQFILSSKKLLLSDSGFYLCAWSLDREIFTEAFFGQGTRLTVV.

The chain has TRBV11-2 and TRBJ2-3, with 10 bases lining up with TRBD1. The germline V gene has CDR1 SGHAT and CDR2 FQNNGV. The CDR3 extends over 15 amino acids. With 5 bases clipped from V and 7 bases from J, the junction kept 9 bases outside the gene matches. The CDR3 loop is CASSLRQGAGYTQYF. The CDR3, as DNA: TGTGCCAGCAGCCTTCGACAGGGGGCAGGATATACGCAGTATTTT.

The table lists this clone with a count of one. The chain joins TRBV4-1 to TRBJ1-5, with a tentative D call TRBD1 (5 bases). V was cut by 0 bases and J by 0 bases, with 12 bases left in between. CDR1 and CDR2 (germline): MGHRA, YSYEKL. The CDR3 contains 17 residues. This CDR3 is CASSQEEQDYSNQPQHF. The DNA of the CDR3 is TGCGCCAGCAGCCAAGAGGAACAGGACTATAGCAATCAGCCCCAGCATTTT.